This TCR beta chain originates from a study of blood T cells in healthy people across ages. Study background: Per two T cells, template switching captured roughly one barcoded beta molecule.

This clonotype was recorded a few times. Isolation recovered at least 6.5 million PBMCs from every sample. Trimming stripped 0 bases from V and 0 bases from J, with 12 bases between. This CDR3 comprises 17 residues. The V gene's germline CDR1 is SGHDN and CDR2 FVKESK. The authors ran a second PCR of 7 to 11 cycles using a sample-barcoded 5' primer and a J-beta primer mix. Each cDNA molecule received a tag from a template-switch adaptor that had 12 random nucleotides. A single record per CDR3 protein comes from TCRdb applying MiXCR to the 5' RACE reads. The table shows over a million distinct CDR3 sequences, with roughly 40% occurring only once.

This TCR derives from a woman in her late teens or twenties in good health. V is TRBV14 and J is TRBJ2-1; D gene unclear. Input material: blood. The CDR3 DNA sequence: TGTGCCAGCAGCCAAGATAATCCAGCGAGCTCCTACAATGAGCAGTTCTTC. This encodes CASSQDNPASSYNEQFF.